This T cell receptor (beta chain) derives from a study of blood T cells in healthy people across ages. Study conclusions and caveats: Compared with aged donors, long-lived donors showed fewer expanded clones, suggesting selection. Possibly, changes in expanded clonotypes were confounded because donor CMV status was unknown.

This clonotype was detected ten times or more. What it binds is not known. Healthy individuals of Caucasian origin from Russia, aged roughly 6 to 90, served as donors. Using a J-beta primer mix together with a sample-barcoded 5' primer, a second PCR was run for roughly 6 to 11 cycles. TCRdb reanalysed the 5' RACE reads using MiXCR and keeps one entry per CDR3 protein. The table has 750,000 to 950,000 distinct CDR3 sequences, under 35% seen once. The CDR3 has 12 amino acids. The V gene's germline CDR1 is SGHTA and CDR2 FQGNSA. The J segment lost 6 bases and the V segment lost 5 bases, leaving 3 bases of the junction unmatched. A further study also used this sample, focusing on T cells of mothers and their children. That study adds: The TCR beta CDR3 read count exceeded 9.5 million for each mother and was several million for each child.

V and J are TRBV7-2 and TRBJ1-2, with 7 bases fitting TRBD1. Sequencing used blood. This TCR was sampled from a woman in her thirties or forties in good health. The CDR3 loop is CASSPTGHGYTF. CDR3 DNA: TGTGCCAGCAGCCCGACAGGGCATGGCTACACCTTC.